The present TCR beta chain was sequenced within a study of beta chain features in type 1 diabetes. The investigators reverse transcribed all of the isolated RNA, so they sequenced expressed TCRB transcripts. Measured with immunoSEQ multiplex PCR; TCRdb has only the in-frame clones, and not every one. This repertoire shows 200,000 to 250,000 clones, approximately 11% found once; its top ten account for roughly 1.4%. This CDR3 comprises 15 residues. From germline, CDR1 is LNHNV and CDR2 YYDKDF (reference sequence). The V and J ends lost 5 bases and 4 bases respectively, with 16 bases between them. The TCR comes from a man aged 18 to 30 in good health. Sequencing was carried out using central memory CD4+ T cells from blood. V usage is TRBV15 and J usage is TRBJ2-3, with D possibly matching TRBD1 (7 bases). CDR3 coding DNA: TGTGCCACCAGCGAGCGGAGGGGGCTGCCAGATACGCAGTATTTT. Its protein is CATSERRGLPDTQYF.